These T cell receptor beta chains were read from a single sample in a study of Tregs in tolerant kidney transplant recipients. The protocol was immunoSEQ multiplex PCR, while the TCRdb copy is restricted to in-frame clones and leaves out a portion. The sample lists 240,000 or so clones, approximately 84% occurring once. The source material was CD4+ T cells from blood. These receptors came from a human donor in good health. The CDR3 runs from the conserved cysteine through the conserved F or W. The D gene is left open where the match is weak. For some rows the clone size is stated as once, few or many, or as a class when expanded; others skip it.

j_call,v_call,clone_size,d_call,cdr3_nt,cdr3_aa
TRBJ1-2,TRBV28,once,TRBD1,TGTGCCAGCAGACCCCAGACAGGGGGCGCCTATGGCTACACCTTC,CASRPQTGGAYGYTF
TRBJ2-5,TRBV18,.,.,TGTGCCAGCTCGCTGGGGCTTCGGGGCCAAGAGACCCAGTACTTC,CASSLGLRGQETQYF
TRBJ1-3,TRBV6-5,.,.,TGTGCCTCGGGGGGGTCAGCGGGAAACACCATATATTTT,CASGGSAGNTIYF
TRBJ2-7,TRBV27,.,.,TGTGCCAGCAGTTTAACAGACAAAACCTACGAGCAGTACTTC,CASSLTDKTYEQYF
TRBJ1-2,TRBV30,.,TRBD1,TGTGCCTGGGGGAAGGACAGGTCGAGTTATGGCTACACCTTC,CAWGKDRSSYGYTF
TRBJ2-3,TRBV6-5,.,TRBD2,TGTGCCAGCAGTTACGATCCTAGCGGTGATACGCAGTATTTT,CASSYDPSGDTQYF
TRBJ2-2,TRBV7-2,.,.,TGTGCCAGCAGCTTCAGGGTTAATGTTGTCACCGGGGAGCTGTTTTTT,CASSFRVNVVTGELFF
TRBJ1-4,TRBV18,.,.,TGTGCCAGCTCACCAGGGGGGAATGAAAAACTGTTTTTT,CASSPGGNEKLFF
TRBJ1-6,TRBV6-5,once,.,TGTGCCACCACCCCTATACGCAAGGAATCACCCCTCCACTTT,CATTPIRKESPLHF
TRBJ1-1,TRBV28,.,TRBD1,TGTGCCAGCAGCCCAAACAGGGGGGGCACTGAAGCTTTCTTT,CASSPNRGGTEAFF
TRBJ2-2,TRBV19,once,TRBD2,TGTGCCAGTACCCTCGGACTAGCGGGATTGTTTGGTCCCGGGGAGCTGTTTTTT,CASTLGLAGLFGPGELFF
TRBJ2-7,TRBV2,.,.,TGTGCCAGCAGCGCCGGATCCTACGAGCAGTACTTC,CASSAGSYEQYF
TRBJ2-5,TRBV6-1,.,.,TGTGCCAGCAGTGAAGGGGGAACTGGAGGGACCCAGTACTTC,CASSEGGTGGTQYF
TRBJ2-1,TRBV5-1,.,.,TGCGCCAGCAGCTTGACAGGGTCAAACAATGAGCAGTTCTTC,CASSLTGSNNEQFF
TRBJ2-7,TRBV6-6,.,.,TGTGCCAGCAGTTACCCTAAGACGCTTACCTACGAGCAGTACTTC,CASSYPKTLTYEQYF